This T cell receptor beta chain was captured by sequencing in a study of control samples from healthy donors and cancer patients. Data came from immunoSEQ multiplex PCR; TCRdb stores just in-frame clones and leaves some out. The sample has some 150,000 clones; over 90% are singletons. V was clipped by 1 base and J by 2 bases, with 13 bases between them. The CDR3 sequence is 15 residues long. Germline lookup yields CDR1 SQVTM and CDR2 ANQGSEA. Sample: PBMCs. This TCR derives from a man in his 60s with colorectal cancer. The chain carries TRBV29-1 and TRBJ2-3; D is tentatively TRBD1 or TRBD2 (6 bases each). The CDR3 DNA is TGCAGCGTTGAAGGGGGGGCCTTGGCCACAGATACGCAGTATTTT. It translates to CSVEGGALATDTQYF.